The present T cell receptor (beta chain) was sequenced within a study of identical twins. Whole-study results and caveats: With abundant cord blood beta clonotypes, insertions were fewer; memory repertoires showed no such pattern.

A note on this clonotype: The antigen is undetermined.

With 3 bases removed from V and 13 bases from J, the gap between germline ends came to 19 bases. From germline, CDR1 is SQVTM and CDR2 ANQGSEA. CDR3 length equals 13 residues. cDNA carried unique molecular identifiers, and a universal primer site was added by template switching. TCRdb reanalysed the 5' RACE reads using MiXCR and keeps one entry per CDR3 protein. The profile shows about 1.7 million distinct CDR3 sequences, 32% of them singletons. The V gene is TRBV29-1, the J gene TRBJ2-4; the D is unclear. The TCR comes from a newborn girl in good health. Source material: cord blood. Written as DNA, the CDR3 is TGCAGCGTTGACTTAGGACGTGACCACGGGCAGTACTTC. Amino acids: CSVDLGRDHGQYF.